A single T cell receptor beta chain is shown here with its context. Original processing notes: Estimates of nucleated cell counts were drawn from the amplification of reference gene primers. Sequencing was performed with immunoSEQ multiplex PCR; in TCRdb, only in-frame clones are kept and a portion is missing. Clonal size and the V and J genes are those of that table, whereas D and trimming came from the DNA. The sample holds over 600,000 clones, around 90% seen once. The sample originates from a study of blood T cell repertoires in COVID-19. At the level of the study: Researchers got acute and convalescent COVID-19 samples from the United States, Italy and Spain. Sources were T cells, B-cell-depleted T cells, or PBMCs; the material itself was cDNA or gDNA.

V was cut by 0 bases and J by 6 bases, with 9 bases left in between. CDR1 is SGHDT, CDR2 YYEEEE, per germline. This CDR3 spans 13 amino acids. This TCR was sampled from a woman in her late teens or twenties with acute or convalescent COVID-19. J is TRBJ1-2 and V is TRBV5-6; D call uncertain. Sequencing was done on a sample of peripheral blood. The CDR3 DNA is TGTGCCAGCAGCTTGGGGCAGCGGGATGGCTACACCTTC. Translation: CASSLGQRDGYTF.